The 25 T cell receptor beta chains below come from one sample, sequenced in a study of human T cells and chemical hapten exposure. This sample's time point: patch test 1, 2 weeks after DPC sensitization. Treatment meaning: therapeutic diphenylcyclopropenone sensitization with weekly scalp DPC. Using its own MiXCR run on the RACE reads, TCRdb lists one record per CDR3 protein. This table holds about 110,000 distinct CDR3 sequences, roughly 9.6% found once. Here the sequenced sample was whole blood, taken in connection with sensitization to the hapten diphenylcyclopropenone (DPC). The receptor source for this set is a woman aged 40 to 55 with alopecia areata. Some clones in this sample may be carry-over from other donors' samples.

On this clonotype: Since a much larger clone is just one base distant, this may be a read error. The V gene is TRBV12-3 or TRBV12-4, the J gene TRBJ2-7; D is unresolved. The CDR3 is 12 residues long. CDR3 coding DNA: TGTACCAGCAGCCTAGACTTCTCGACCGAGTACTTC. This translates into CTSSLDFSTEYF.

The chain uses TRBV28 and TRBJ2-7, with D maybe TRBD2 (5 bases). V shed 10 bases and J shed 3 bases, with 13 bases lying between them. CDR3 length equals 12 residues. CDR1 is MDHEN and CDR2 is SYDVKM in the germline V gene. CDR3 protein: CATNSGGYEQYF. The CDR3 DNA is TGTGCCACCAACAGCGGAGGCTACGAGCAGTACTTC.

This clonotype was detected many times. The chain links TRBV18 to TRBJ2-7; 12 nucleotides match TRBD2. The V and J ends lost 3 bases and 2 bases, in that order; junction bases with no gene match: 2. CDR3 length equals 15 residues. Germline assignment: CDR1 KGHSH and CDR2 LQKENI. Here the CDR3 reads CASSPTSGGTYEQYF. The CDR3 DNA reads TGTGCCAGCTCACCGACTAGCGGGGGTACCTACGAGCAGTACTTC. Together with reference TRBV18 and TRBJ2-7, the CDR3 gives the full variable domain: NAGVMQNPRHLVRRRGQEARLRCSPMKGHSHVYWYRQLPEEGLKFMVYLQKENIIDESGMPKERFSAEFPKEGPSILRIQQVVRGDSAAYFCASSPTSGGTYEQYFGPGTRLTVT.

The DNA of the CDR3 is TGTGCCAGCAGCCGCGCCGGCGGTAACTATGGCTACACCTTC. Its translation: CASSRAGGNYGYTF. The genes are TRBV3-1 and TRBJ1-2; D ambiguous. Germline values: CDR1 LGHDT, CDR2 YNNKEL (reference sequence). CDR3 length: 14 amino acids. V lost 4 bases, J lost 1 base, and 10 bases lay in between.

This clonotype was counted between two and nine times. V gene TRBV3-1 combines with J gene TRBJ1-2; perhaps TRBD1 as D (5 bases). With 2 bases removed from V and 1 base from J, the gap between germline ends came to 14 bases. Germline CDR1 is LGHDT and CDR2 is YNNKEL (reference sequence). CDR3 length equals 16 residues. The CDR3 region is CASSQNSGRNNYGYTF. As DNA, the CDR3 is TGTGCCAGCAGCCAAAACTCGGGACGGAATAACTATGGCTACACCTTC.

V gene TRBV6-2 or TRBV6-3 combines with J gene TRBJ1-5; D is ambiguous. CDR1 MNHEY and CDR2 SVGEGT come from the germline V gene. This CDR3 comprises 14 residues. Trimming took 1 base from V and 5 from J, leaving 9 bases between them. DNA of the CDR3: TGTGCCAGCAGTTACTTCAGTGATGATCAGCCCCAGCATTTT. It codes for CASSYFSDDQPQHF.

Many counts were recorded for this clonotype. The junction shows a germline mismatch at one end, possibly a read error. This sequence joins TRBV10-2 and TRBJ1-5; D uncertain. Germline values: CDR1 WSHSY, CDR2 SAAADI. The CDR3 runs to 11 residues. The CDR3 sequence: CASGSSQPQHF. CDR3 bases: TGCGCCAGCGGGAGCAGTCAGCCCCAGCATTTT.

This clonotype appeared a few times. The chain couples TRBV7-9 to TRBJ1-5, with D perhaps matching TRBD1 (6 bases). The CDR3 spans 13 residues. The germline V gene has CDR1 SEHNR and CDR2 FQNEAQ (reference sequence). V was pared by 10 bases and J by 5 bases, with 15 bases between. The CDR3 DNA is TGTGCCACAGCACAGGGTTCCTATCAGCCCCAGCATTTT. Amino acids: CATAQGSYQPQHF.

The V gene is TRBV6-1, the J gene TRBJ2-1; 8 nucleotides line up with TRBD1. From germline, CDR1 is MNHNS and CDR2 SASEGT. This CDR3 has 14 residues. V lost 4 bases to trimming and J lost 10 bases; unmatched junction nucleotides: 9. The CDR3: CASSGGQGTGEQFF. DNA for the CDR3: TGTGCCAGCAGTGGAGGACAGGGAACTGGAGAGCAGTTCTTC.

This clonotype was found a few times. The rearrangement links TRBV7-2 to TRBJ2-4; 10 bases fit TRBD2. J was trimmed by 1 base and V by 2 bases; bases with no gene match: 5. In germline, CDR1 is SGHTA, CDR2 FQGNSA. This CDR3 has 17 amino acids. The CDR3 coding sequence is TGTGCCAGCAGCTTAATGAGCGGGAGGGCGGCCAAAAACATTCAGTACTTC. This encodes CASSLMSGRAAKNIQYF.

Only a few counts were recorded for this clonotype. V and J are TRBV6-2 or TRBV6-3 and TRBJ1-1, with D possibly being TRBD1 (5 bases). Germline CDR1 and CDR2: MNHEY and SVGEGT. The CDR3 extends over 15 amino acids. V dropped 8 bases and J dropped 5 bases, with 21 bases sitting between them. Here the CDR3 reads CASQLRRDARTEAFF. As DNA, the CDR3 is TGTGCCAGCCAGCTCAGACGGGACGCCAGGACTGAAGCTTTCTTT.

The sample holds a few counts of this clonotype. The CDR3 DNA reads as TGCAGTGCTCAAACTAGCGGGGTCGATACGCAGTATTTT. This codes for CSAQTSGVDTQYF. The rearrangement joins TRBV20-1 to TRBJ2-3, with 10 bases lining up with TRBD2. Germline trimming cut 5 bases from V and 6 bases from J; bases unmatched to any gene: 5. Germline CDR1 is DFQATT and CDR2 is SNEGSKA (reference sequence). The CDR3 has 13 amino acids.

J is TRBJ2-7 and V is TRBV12-3 or TRBV12-4; D gene uncertain. V gave up 5 bases and J gave up 3 bases, with 11 bases separating them. This CDR3 spans 13 amino acids. The CDR3 loop is CASSPQKGYEQYF. The CDR3 coding sequence is TGTGCCAGCAGTCCGCAAAAGGGCTACGAGCAGTACTTC.

This clonotype has at least ten counts. The rearrangement joins TRBV7-9 to TRBJ2-1; 7 bases agree with TRBD2. The CDR3 length is 14 residues. The V gene's germline CDR1 is SEHNR and CDR2 FQNEAQ (reference sequence). Unmatched junction bases numbered 1, after V lost 4 bases and J lost 1 base. The CDR3 loop is CASSSGGSYNEQFF. As DNA, the CDR3 is TGTGCCAGCAGCTCCGGGGGGTCCTACAATGAGCAGTTCTTC.

This clonotype appeared many times. This chain connects TRBV6-2 or TRBV6-3 to TRBJ1-5; maybe TRBD1 (5 bases). V was trimmed by 2 bases and J by 1 base, leaving 9 bases between them. From germline, CDR1 is MNHEY and CDR2 SVGEGT. The CDR3 length is 15 residues. The DNA of the CDR3 is TGTGCCAGCAGTTACGGGGCAGGGAGCAATCAGCCCCAGCATTTT. Its translation is CASSYGAGSNQPQHF.

This clonotype was counted once. This chain uses TRBV6-2 or TRBV6-3 with TRBJ2-2, with 8 bases lining up with TRBD1. Germline CDR1 reads MNHEY; CDR2 reads SVGEGT. CDR3 size: 15 residues. Losses at the gene ends were 4 bases for V and 6 bases for J; bases not matched to a gene: 7. The CDR3 nucleotides read TGTGCCAGCAGTTCGGAGACAGGGGCGCCCGGGGAGCTGTTTTTT. Amino acids: CASSSETGAPGELFF.

This clonotype was seen only a few times. The chain recombines TRBV6-1 with TRBJ1-6; TRBD1 matches at 7 bases. This CDR3 region has 14 residues. V lost 6 bases, J lost 7 bases, and 6 bases stayed unmatched. CDR1 MNHNS and CDR2 SASEGT come from the germline V gene. The CDR3 sequence is CASRAGTDNSPLHF. The CDR3 DNA is TGTGCCAGCAGGGCAGGGACAGACAATTCACCCCTCCACTTT.

The V call is TRBV7-2, the J call TRBJ2-5; 7 nucleotides align to TRBD1. The CDR3 sequence is 15 residues long. Germline CDR1 SGHTA, CDR2 FQGNSA. Trimming took 0 bases from V and 1 from J; bases not matched to a gene: 2. The CDR3 loop is CASSLARTGQETQYF. The CDR3 region has the DNA TGTGCCAGCAGCTTAGCGCGGACAGGCCAAGAGACCCAGTACTTC.

This clonotype was recorded many times. The chain carries TRBV6-2 or TRBV6-3 and TRBJ1-1, with a tentative D call TRBD1 (6 bases). V lost 10 bases to trimming and J lost 2 bases, with 11 bases between them. The CDR3 has 12 amino acids. CDR1 and CDR2 from the germline V gene are MNHEY and SVGEGT. The CDR3 sequence is CATRTANTEAFF. The CDR3 bases are TGTGCCACCAGGACAGCAAACACTGAAGCTTTCTTT.

This clonotype was detected only a few times. The V and J genes are TRBV4-2 and TRBJ1-1; no clear D. This CDR3 is 14 amino acids long. From germline, CDR1 is LGHNA and CDR2 YNFKEQ. V shed 1 base and J shed 1 base, with 7 bases lying between them. The CDR3 region is CASSQAMGNTEAFF. The CDR3 bases are TGTGCCAGCAGCCAAGCCATGGGGAACACTGAAGCTTTCTTT.

At least ten counts were recorded for this clonotype. V and J are TRBV27 and TRBJ1-4; D is ambiguous. Between the trimmed V and J ends, which lost 4 bases and 2 bases, there was a span of 29 bases. The CDR3 spans 21 residues. In germline, CDR1 is MNHEY, CDR2 SMNVEV (reference sequence). The CDR3 region is CASSSAPPGSTGGGTNEKLFF. The CDR3 DNA reads TGTGCCAGCAGTTCAGCCCCCCCGGGCTCAACCGGTGGAGGCACTAATGAAAAACTGTTTTTT.

As for this clonotype: With a much larger clone just one base away, this may be a read error. J is TRBJ2-3 and V is TRBV15; perhaps D is TRBD1 or TRBD2 (5 bases each). The germline CDR1 and CDR2 sequences are LNHNV and YYDKDF (reference sequence). CDR3 length: 17 amino acids. The CDR3 region is CATSIPPDGGRTETQYF. CDR3 sequence (DNA): TGTGCCACCAGCATCCCCCCAGATGGGGGTCGCACAGAAACGCAGTATTTT.

This clonotype showed up many times. The V and J genes are TRBV7-2 and TRBJ2-7, with D hard to call. CDR1 is SGHTA and CDR2 is FQGNSA in the germline V gene. The CDR3 length is 14 residues. Trimming removed 1 base at V and 6 bases at J, with 13 bases between. In nucleotides, the CDR3 is TGTGCCAGCAGCTTAGATTTTAGTGGGTCCGAGCAGTACTTC. This translates into CASSLDFSGSEQYF.

This clonotype was seen a few times. The chain recombines TRBV5-5 with TRBJ1-4; D gene uncertain. Germline CDR1 SGHKS, CDR2 YYEKEE (reference sequence). This CDR3 spans 12 amino acids. Trimming took off 4 bases at V and 8 bases at J, with 9 bases between the two ends. CDR3 nucleotide sequence: TGTGCCAGCAGCCTAGACCAGGAAAAACTGTTTTTT. Protein: CASSLDQEKLFF.

There are a few counts of this clonotype. The chain combines TRBV24-1 with TRBJ2-7; 7 bases agree with TRBD1. CDR1 and CDR2 (germline): KGHDR, SFDVKD. The length of the CDR3 is 12 residues. V trimming: 3 bases; J trimming: 8 bases; junction bases outside the gene matches: 3. The chain's CDR3 is CATSDGQVQQYF. Here the CDR3 DNA reads TGTGCCACCAGTGATGGACAGGTCCAGCAGTACTTC.